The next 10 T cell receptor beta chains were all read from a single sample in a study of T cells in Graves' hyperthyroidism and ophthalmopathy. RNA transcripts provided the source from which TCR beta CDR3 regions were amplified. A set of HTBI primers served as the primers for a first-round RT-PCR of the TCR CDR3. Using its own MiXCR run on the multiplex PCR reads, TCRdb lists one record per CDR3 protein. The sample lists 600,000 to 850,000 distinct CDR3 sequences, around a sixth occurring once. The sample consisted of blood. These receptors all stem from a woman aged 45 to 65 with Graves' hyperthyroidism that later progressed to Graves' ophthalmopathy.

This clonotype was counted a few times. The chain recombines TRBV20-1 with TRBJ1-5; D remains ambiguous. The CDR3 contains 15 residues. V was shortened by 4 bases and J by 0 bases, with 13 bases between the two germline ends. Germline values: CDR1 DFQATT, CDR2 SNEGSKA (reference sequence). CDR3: CSAKLGPYSNQPQHF. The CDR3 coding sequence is TGCAGTGCTAAGTTAGGACCATATAGCAATCAGCCCCAGCATTTT.

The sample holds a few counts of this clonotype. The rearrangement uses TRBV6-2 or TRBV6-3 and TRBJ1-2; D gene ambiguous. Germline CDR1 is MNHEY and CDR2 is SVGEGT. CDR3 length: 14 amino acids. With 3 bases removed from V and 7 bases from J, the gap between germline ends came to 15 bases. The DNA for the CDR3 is TGTGCCAGCAGTTATTCTGGGGAACTGGCTGGCTACACCTTC. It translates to CASSYSGELAGYTF.

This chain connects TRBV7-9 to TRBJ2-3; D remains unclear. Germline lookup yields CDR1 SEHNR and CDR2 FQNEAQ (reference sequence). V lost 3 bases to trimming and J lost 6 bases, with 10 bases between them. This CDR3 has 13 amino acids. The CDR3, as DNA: TGTGCCAGCAGCTTTGCAAGTTCGGATACGCAGTATTTT. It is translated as CASSFASSDTQYF.

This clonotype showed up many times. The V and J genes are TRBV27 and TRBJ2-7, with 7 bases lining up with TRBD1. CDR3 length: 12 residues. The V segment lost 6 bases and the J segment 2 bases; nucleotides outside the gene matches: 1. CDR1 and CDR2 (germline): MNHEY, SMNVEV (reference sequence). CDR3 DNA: TGTGCCAGCAGGGACAGGACCTACGAGCAGTACTTC. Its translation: CASRDRTYEQYF.

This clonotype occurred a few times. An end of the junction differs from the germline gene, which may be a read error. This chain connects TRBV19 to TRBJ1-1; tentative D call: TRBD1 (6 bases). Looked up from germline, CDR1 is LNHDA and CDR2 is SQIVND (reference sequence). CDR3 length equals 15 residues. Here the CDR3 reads CASTGSGHPNTAAFF. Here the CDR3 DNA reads TGTGCCAGCACCGGATCGGGACACCCGAACACTGCAGCTTTCTTT.

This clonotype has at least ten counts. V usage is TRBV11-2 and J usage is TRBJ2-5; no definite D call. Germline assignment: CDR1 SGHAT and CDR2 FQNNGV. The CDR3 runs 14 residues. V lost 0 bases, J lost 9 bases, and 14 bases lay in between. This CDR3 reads CASSLDLVEWAQYF. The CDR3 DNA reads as TGTGCCAGCAGCTTAGATCTTGTGGAGTGGGCCCAGTACTTC.

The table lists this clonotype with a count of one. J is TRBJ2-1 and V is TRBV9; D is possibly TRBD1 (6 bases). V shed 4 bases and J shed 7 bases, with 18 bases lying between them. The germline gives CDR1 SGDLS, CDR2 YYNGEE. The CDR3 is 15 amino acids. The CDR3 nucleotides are TGTGCCAGCAGCCATGGGGGCAGCGGAGTGAATGAGCAGTTCTTC. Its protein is CASSHGGSGVNEQFF. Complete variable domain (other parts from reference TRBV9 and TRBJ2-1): DSGVTQTPKHLITATGQRVTLRCSPRSGDLSVYWYQQSLDQGLQFLIQYYNGEERAKGNILERFSAQQFPDLHSELNLSSLELGDSALYFCASSHGGSGVNEQFFGPGTRLTVL.

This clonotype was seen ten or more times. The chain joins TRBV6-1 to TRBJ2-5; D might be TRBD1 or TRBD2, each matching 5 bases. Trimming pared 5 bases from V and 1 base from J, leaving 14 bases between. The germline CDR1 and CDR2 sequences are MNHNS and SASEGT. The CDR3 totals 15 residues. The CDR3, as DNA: TGTGCCAGCAGTTACCGGGACCCCGGCCAAGAGACCCAGTACTTC. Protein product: CASSYRDPGQETQYF.

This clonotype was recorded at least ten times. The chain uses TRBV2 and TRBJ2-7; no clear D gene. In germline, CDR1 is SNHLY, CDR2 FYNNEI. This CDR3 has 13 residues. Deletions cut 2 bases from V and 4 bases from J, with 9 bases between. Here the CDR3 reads CASSESWNYEQYF. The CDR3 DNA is TGTGCCAGCAGTGAAAGTTGGAATTACGAGCAGTACTTC.

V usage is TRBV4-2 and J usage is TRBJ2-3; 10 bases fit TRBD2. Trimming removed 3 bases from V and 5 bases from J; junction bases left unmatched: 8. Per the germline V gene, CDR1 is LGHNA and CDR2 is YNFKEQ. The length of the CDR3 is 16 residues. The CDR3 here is CASSHVLAGALDTQYF. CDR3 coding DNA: TGTGCCAGCAGCCACGTTCTAGCGGGGGCCCTAGATACGCAGTATTTT.